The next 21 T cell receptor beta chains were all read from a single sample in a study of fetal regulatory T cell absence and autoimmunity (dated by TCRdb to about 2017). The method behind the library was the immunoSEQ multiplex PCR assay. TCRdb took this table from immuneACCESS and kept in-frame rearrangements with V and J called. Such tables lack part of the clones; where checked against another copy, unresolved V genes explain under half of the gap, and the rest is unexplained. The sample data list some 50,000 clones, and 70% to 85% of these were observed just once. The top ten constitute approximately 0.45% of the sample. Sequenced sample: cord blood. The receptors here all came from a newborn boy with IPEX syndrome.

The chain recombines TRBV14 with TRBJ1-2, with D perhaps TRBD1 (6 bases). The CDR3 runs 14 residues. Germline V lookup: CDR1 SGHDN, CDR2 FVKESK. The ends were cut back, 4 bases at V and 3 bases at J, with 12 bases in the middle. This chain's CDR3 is CASSLSGGYYGYTF. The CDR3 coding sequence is TGTGCCAGCAGCCTCAGTGGGGGCTACTATGGCTACACCTTC.

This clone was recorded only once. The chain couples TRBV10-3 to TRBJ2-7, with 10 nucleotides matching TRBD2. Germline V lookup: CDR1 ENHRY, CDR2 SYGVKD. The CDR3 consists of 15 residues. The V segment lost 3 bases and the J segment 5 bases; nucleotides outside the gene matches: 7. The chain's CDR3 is CAISELAGKIDEQYF. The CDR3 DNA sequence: TGTGCCATCAGTGAACTAGCGGGGAAAATCGACGAGCAGTACTTC.

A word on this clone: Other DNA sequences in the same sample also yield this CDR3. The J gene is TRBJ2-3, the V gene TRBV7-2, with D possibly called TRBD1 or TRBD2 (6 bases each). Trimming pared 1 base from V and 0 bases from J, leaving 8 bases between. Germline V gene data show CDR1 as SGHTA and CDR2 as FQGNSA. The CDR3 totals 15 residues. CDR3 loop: CASSLGGASTDTQYF. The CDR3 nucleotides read TGTGCCAGCAGCTTAGGGGGGGCGAGCACAGATACGCAGTATTTT.

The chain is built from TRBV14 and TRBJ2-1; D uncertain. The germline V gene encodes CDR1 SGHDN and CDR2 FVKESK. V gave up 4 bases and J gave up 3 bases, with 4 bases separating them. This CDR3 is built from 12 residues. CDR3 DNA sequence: TGTGCCAGCAGCCGGGTCTACAATGAGCAGTTCTTC. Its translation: CASSRVYNEQFF.

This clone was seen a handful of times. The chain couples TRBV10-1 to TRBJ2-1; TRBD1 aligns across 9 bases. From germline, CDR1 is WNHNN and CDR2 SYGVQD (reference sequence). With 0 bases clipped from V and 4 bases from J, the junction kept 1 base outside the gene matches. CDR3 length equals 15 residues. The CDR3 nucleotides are TGCGCCAGCAGTGAGTCAGGGACAGGGTACAATGAGCAGTTCTTC. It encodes CASSESGTGYNEQFF.

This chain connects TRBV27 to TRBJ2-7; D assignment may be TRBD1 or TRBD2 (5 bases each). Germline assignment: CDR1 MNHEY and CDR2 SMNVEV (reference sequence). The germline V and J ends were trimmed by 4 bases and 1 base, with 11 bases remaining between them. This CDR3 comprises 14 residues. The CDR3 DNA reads TGTGCCAGCAGTTGGGACCCCAGGTCCTACGAGCAGTACTTC. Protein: CASSWDPRSYEQYF.

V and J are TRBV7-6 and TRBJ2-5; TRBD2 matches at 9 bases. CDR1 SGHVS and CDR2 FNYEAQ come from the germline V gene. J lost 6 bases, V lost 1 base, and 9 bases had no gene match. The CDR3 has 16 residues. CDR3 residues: CASSLVRAGGFQTQYF. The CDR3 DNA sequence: TGTGCCAGCAGCTTAGTACGGGCGGGAGGGTTCCAGACCCAGTACTTC.

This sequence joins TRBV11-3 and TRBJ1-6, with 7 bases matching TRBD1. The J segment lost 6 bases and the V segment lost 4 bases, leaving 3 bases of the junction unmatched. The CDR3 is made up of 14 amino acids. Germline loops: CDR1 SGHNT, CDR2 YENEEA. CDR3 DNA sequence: TGTGCCAGCAGCTCTAACAGGGGTAATTCACCCCTCCACTTT. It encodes CASSSNRGNSPLHF.

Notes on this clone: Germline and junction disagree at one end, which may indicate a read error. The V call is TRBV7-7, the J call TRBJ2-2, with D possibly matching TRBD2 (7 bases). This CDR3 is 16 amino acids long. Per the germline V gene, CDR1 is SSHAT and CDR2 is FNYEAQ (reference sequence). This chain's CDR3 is CASSQEGGPNTGELFF. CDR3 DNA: TGTGCTAGCAGCCAAGAGGGGGGGCCGAACACCGGGGAGCTGTTTTTT.

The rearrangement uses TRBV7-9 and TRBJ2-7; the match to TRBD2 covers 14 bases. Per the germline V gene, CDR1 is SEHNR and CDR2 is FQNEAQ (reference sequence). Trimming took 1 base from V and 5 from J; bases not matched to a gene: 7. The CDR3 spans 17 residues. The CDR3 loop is CASSLGGLAGDDDEQYF. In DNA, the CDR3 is TGTGCCAGCAGCTTAGGGGGACTAGCGGGAGACGATGACGAGCAGTACTTC. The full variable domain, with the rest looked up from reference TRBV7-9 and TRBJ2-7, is DTGVSQNPRHKITKRGQNVTFRCDPISEHNRLYWYRQTLGQGPEFLTYFQNEAQLEKSRLLSDRFSAERPKGSFSTLEIQRTEQGDSAMYLCASSLGGLAGDDDEQYFGPGTRLTVT.

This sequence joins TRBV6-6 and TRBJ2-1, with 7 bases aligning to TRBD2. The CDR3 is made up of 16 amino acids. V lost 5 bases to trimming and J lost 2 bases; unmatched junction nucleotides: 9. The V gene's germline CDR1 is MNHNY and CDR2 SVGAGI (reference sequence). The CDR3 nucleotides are TGTGCCAGCAGTCGGGGACTAAGCGGAACCTACAATGAGCAGTTCTTC. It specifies CASSRGLSGTYNEQFF.

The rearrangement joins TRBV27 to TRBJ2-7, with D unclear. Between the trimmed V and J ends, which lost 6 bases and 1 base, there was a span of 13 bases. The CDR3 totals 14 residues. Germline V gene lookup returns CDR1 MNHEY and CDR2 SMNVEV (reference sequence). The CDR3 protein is CASRRLPFSYEQYF. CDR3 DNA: TGTGCCAGCAGGCGACTTCCATTTTCCTACGAGCAGTACTTC.

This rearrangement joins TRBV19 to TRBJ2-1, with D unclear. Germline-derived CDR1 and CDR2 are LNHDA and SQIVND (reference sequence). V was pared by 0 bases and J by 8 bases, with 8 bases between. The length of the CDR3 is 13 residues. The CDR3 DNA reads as TGTGCCAGTAGTATAGACCGGGCAGATGAGCAGTTCTTC. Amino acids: CASSIDRADEQFF.

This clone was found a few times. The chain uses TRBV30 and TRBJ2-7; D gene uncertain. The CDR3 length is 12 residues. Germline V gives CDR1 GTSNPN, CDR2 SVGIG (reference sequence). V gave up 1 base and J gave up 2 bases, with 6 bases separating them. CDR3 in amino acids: CAWSEGPYEQYF. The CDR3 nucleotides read TGTGCCTGGAGTGAAGGGCCCTACGAGCAGTACTTC.

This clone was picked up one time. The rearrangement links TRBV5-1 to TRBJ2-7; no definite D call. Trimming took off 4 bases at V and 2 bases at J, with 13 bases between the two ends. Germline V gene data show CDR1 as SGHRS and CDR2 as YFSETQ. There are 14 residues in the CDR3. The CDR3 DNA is TGCGCCAGCAGCAAGCTTGGACCTACCTACGAGCAGTACTTC. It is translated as CASSKLGPTYEQYF.

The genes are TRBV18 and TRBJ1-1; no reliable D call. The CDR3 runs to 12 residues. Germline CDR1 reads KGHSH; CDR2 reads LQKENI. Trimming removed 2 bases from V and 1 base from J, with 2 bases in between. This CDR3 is CASSPENTEAFF. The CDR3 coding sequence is TGTGCCAGCTCACCAGAGAACACTGAAGCTTTCTTT. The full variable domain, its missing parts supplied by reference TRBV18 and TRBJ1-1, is NAGVMQNPRHLVRRRGQEARLRCSPMKGHSHVYWYRQLPEEGLKFMVYLQKENIIDESGMPKERFSAEFPKEGPSILRIQQVVRGDSAAYFCASSPENTEAFFGQGTRLTVV.

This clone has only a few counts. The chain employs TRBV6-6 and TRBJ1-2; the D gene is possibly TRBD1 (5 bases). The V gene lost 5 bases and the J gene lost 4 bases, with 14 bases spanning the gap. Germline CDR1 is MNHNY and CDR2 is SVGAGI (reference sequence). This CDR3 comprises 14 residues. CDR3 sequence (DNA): TGTGCCAGCAGTCCGGGAGGGACCTTCTATGGCTACACCTTC. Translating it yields CASSPGGTFYGYTF.

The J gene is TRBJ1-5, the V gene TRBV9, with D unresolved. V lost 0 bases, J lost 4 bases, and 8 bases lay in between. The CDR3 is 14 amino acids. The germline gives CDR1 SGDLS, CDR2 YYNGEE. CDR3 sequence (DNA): TGTGCCAGCAGCGTAGGGGCAGGTAATCAGCCCCAGCATTTT. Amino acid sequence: CASSVGAGNQPQHF. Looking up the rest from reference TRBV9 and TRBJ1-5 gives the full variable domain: DSGVTQTPKHLITATGQRVTLRCSPRSGDLSVYWYQQSLDQGLQFLIQYYNGEERAKGNILERFSAQQFPDLHSELNLSSLELGDSALYFCASSVGAGNQPQHFGDGTRLSIL.

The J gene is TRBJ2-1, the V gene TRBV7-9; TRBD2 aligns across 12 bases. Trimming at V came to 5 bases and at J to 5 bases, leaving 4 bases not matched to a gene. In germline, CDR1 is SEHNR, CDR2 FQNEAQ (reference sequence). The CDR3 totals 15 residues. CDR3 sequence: CASSQRLAGDNEQFF. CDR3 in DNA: TGTGCCAGCAGCCAAAGACTAGCGGGGGACAATGAGCAGTTCTTC.

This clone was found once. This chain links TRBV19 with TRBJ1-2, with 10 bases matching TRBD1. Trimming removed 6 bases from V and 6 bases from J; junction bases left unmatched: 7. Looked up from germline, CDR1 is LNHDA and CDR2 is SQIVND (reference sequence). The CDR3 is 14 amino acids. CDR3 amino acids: CASSPWDRGNGYTF. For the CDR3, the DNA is TGTGCCAGTAGCCCCTGGGACAGGGGTAATGGCTACACCTTC.

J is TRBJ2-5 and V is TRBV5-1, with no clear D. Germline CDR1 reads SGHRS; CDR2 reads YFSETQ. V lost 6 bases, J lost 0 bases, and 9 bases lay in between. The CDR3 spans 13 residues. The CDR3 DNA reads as TGCGCCAGCACTCTACAGTACCAAGAGACCCAGTACTTC. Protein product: CASTLQYQETQYF. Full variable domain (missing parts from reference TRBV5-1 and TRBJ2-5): KAGVTQTPRYLIKTRGQQVTLSCSPISGHRSVSWYQQTPGQGLQFLFEYFSETQRNKGNFPGRFSGRQFSNSRSEMNVSTLELGDSALYLCASTLQYQETQYFGPGTRLLVL.